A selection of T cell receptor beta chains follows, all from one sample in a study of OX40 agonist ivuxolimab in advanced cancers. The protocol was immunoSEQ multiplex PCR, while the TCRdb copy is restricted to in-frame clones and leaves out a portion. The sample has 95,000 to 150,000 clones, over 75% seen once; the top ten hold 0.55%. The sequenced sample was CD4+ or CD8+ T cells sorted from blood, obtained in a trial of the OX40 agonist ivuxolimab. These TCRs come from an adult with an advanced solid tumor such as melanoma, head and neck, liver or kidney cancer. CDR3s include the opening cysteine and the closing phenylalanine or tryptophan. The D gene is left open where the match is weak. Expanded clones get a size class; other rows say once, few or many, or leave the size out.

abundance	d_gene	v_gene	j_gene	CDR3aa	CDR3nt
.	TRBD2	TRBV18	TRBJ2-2	CASSLLGTSVNAGELFF	TGTGCCAGCTCACTCCTCGGGACTAGCGTTAACGCCGGGGAGCTGTTTTTT
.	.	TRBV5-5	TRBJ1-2	CASSLDPVWSNGYTF	TGTGCCAGCAGCTTGGATCCCGTCTGGAGTAATGGCTACACCTTC
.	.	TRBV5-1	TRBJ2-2	CASKGPSNTGELFF	TGCGCCAGCAAGGGACCCTCGAACACCGGGGAGCTGTTTTTT
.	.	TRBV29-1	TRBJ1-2	CSERTQAAGYTF	TGCAGCGAGCGGACGCAGGCGGCGGGCTACACCTTC
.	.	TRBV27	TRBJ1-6	CASSSAPSSYNSPLHF	TGTGCCAGCAGTTCCGCCCCGAGCTCCTATAATTCACCCCTCCACTTT
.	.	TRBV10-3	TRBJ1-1	CAISESTGGNTEAFF	TGTGCCATCAGTGAGTCGACGGGGGGGAACACTGAAGCTTTCTTT
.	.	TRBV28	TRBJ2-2	CASNHNTGELFF	TGTGCCAGCAACCATAACACCGGGGAGCTGTTTTTT
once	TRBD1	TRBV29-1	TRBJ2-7	CSVGTGYEQYF	TGCAGCGTTGGGACAGGGTACGAGCAGTACTTC
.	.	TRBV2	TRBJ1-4	CASSLRAGEKLFF	TGTGCCAGCTCGCTTCGGGCAGGGGAAAAACTGTTTTTT
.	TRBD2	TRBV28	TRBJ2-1	CASSLSGGYYNEQFF	TGTGCCAGCAGTCTGAGCGGGGGCTACTACAATGAGCAGTTCTTC
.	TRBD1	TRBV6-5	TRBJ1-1	CASSQLTGETEAFF	TGTGCCAGCAGTCAATTGACAGGGGAGACTGAAGCTTTCTTT
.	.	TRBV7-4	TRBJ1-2	CASSLDGTAVWGYTF	TGTGCCAGCAGCTTAGATGGGACGGCGGTTTGGGGCTACACCTTC
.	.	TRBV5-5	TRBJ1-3	CASSLAWHSSGNTIYF	TGTGCCAGCAGCTTGGCCTGGCATAGCTCTGGAAACACCATATATTTT
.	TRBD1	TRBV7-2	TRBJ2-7	CASSPPGQGSREQYF	TGTGCCAGCAGCCCACCGGGACAGGGGTCGCGCGAGCAGTACTTC
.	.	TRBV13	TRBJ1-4	CASSSRGRREKLFF	TGTGCCAGCAGCTCCCGCGGGCGAAGAGAAAAACTGTTTTTT
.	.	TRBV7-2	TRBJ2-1	CASSSFQADEQFF	TGTGCCAGCAGCTCGTTCCAGGCGGATGAGCAGTTCTTC
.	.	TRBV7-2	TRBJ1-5	CASRRPGQNQPQHF	TGTGCCAGCAGACGCCCGGGACAAAATCAGCCCCAGCATTTT